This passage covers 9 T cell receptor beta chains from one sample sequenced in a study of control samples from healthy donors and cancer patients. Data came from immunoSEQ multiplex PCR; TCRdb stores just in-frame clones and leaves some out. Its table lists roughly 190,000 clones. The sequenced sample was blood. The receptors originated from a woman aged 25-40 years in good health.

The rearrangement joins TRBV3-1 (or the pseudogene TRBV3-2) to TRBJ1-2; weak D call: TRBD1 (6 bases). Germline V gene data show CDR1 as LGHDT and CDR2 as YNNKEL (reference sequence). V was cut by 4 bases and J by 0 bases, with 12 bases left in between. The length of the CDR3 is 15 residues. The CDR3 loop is CASSPGGVANYGYTF. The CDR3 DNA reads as TGTGCCAGCAGCCCCGGGGGCGTTGCTAACTATGGCTACACCTTC.

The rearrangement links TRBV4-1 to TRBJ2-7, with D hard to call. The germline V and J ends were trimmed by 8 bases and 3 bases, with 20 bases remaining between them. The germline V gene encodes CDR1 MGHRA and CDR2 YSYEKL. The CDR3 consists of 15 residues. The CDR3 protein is CASLTFLGLVYEQYF. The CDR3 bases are TGCGCCAGCCTAACGTTCCTCGGGCTCGTCTACGAGCAGTACTTC.

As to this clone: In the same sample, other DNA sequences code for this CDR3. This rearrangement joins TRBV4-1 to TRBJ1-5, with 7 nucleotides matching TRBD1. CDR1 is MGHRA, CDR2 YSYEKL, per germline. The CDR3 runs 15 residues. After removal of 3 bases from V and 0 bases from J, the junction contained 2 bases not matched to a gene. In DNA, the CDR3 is TGCGCCAGCAGCCAGGGACAGTATAGCAATCAGCCCCAGCATTTT. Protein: CASSQGQYSNQPQHF.

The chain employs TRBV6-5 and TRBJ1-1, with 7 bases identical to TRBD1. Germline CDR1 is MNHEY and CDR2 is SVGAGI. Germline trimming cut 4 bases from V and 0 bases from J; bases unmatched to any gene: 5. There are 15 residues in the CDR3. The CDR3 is CASSLQGTMNTEAFF. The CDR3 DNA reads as TGTGCCAGCAGTTTACAGGGGACAATGAACACTGAAGCTTTCTTT.

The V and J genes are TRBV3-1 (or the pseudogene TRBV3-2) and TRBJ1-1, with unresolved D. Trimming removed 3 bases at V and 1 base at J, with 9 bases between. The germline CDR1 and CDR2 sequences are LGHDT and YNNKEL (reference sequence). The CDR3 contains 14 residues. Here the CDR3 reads CASSQTTANTEAFF. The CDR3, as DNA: TGTGCCAGCAGCCAGACTACAGCGAACACTGAAGCTTTCTTT.

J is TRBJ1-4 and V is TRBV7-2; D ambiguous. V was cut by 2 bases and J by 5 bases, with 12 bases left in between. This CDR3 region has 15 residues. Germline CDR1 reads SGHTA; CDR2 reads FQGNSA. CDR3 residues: CASSLIYSLNEKLFF. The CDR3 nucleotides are TGTGCCAGCAGCTTAATCTATTCCTTAAATGAAAAACTGTTTTTT.

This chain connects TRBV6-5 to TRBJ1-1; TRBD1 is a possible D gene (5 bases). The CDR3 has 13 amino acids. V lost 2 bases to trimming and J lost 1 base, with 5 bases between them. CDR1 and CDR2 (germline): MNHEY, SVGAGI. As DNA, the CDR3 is TGTGCCAGCAGTTACGGGGGGAACACTGAAGCTTTCTTT. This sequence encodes CASSYGGNTEAFF.

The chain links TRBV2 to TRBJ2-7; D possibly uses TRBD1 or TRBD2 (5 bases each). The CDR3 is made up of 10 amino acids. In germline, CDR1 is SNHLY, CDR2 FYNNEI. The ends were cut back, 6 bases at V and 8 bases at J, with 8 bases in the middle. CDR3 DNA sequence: TGTGCCAGCAGCCGGGACCAGCAGTACTTC. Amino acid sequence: CASSRDQQYF.

The CDR3 here is CASSTGTGDSNQPQHF. As DNA, the CDR3 is TGTGCCAGCTCAACAGGGACAGGAGATAGCAATCAGCCCCAGCATTTT. The J gene is TRBJ1-5, the V gene TRBV18; 8 positions agree with TRBD1. Germline loops: CDR1 KGHSH, CDR2 LQKENI. The V and J ends lost 5 bases and 0 bases, in that order; junction bases with no gene match: 6. This CDR3 comprises 16 residues.